One sample yielded the 28 T cell receptor beta chains listed below, sequenced in a study of blood T cell repertoires in COVID-19. Clones were read by immunoSEQ multiplex PCR, and TCRdb kept only the in-frame ones, dropping some. Among 200,000 to 250,000 clones, about 90% were seen once, and the ten largest hold 14% to 15%. Sequenced sample: PBMCs or T cells enriched from blood (not recorded which). These receptors were taken from a woman aged 45 to 65 with acute COVID-19.

V gene TRBV7-2 combines with J gene TRBJ2-5, with TRBD1 identical over 9 bases. Unmatched junction bases numbered 4, after V lost 1 base and J lost 1 base. Looked up from germline, CDR1 is SGHTA and CDR2 is FQGNSA. The CDR3 has 16 amino acids. CDR3 nucleotides: TGTGCCAGCAGCTTAGGTGGGACAGGGACCCAAGAGACCCAGTACTTC. This sequence encodes CASSLGGTGTQETQYF.

The chain couples TRBV28 to TRBJ2-6; 7 bases are a match to TRBD1. V lost 6 bases and J lost 4; bases outside the gene matches: 6. Germline loops: CDR1 MDHEN, CDR2 SYDVKM. The CDR3 covers 15 residues. The CDR3 region is CASSTTGPGANVLTF. Here the CDR3 DNA reads TGTGCCAGCAGCACGACAGGGCCAGGGGCCAACGTCCTGACTTTC.

In the case of this clone: A read error may account for a junction end that differs from germline. The V gene is TRBV5-1, the J gene TRBJ2-1, with 8 positions matching TRBD1. Germline CDR1 SGHRS, CDR2 YFSETQ. The CDR3 contains 13 residues. The CDR3 protein is CASTLDRVHEQFF. The CDR3 DNA sequence: TGCGCCAGCACCTTGGACAGGGTGCATGAGCAGTTCTTC.

This sequence joins TRBV5-1 and TRBJ2-7; 8 bases are a match to TRBD2. Germline V CDR1 and CDR2: SGHRS, YFSETQ. The ends lost 0 bases at V and 6 bases at J; junction bases unmatched: 11. CDR3 size: 16 residues. The CDR3 loop is CASSLGEAGVTGEQYF. The CDR3 nucleotides are TGCGCCAGCAGCTTGGGGGAAGCGGGAGTGACCGGCGAGCAGTACTTC.

The rearrangement joins TRBV5-1 to TRBJ2-7, with D possibly matching TRBD1 (5 bases). CDR1 and CDR2 from the germline V gene are SGHRS and YFSETQ. The CDR3 loop spans 15 amino acids. With 4 bases removed from V and 4 bases from J, the gap between germline ends came to 18 bases. The CDR3 nucleotides are TGCGCCAGCAGCCAAGGACACCTCGGTCCTTACGAGCAGTACTTC. Amino acid sequence: CASSQGHLGPYEQYF.

The V call is TRBV5-1, the J call TRBJ2-1, with D tentatively TRBD2 (6 bases). The CDR3 contains 13 residues. The germline V gene has CDR1 SGHRS and CDR2 YFSETQ. The V and J ends lost 0 bases and 12 bases respectively, with 13 bases between them. The CDR3 DNA sequence: TGCGCCAGCAGCTTGGCCGGGGAGGAAAGGCAGTTCTTC. It specifies CASSLAGEERQFF.

The chain joins TRBV9 to TRBJ2-1; perhaps TRBD2 as D (6 bases). Looked up from germline, CDR1 is SGDLS and CDR2 is YYNGEE. V lost 0 bases and J 6 bases, leaving 10 bases between the germline ends. The CDR3 runs to 14 residues. The CDR3 region is CASSVGASVNEQFF. The CDR3 DNA is TGTGCCAGCAGCGTAGGGGCTAGCGTCAATGAGCAGTTCTTC.

CDR3 loop: CASSLPRGFNGYTF. The CDR3, as DNA: TGTGCCAGCAGTTTACCCAGGGGGTTTAATGGCTACACCTTC. The V call is TRBV28, the J call TRBJ1-2, with 7 nucleotides matching TRBD1. The junction had 6 bases not matched to a gene; V was cut back by 2 bases and J by 6 bases. The CDR3 has 14 amino acids. CDR1 is MDHEN, CDR2 SYDVKM, per germline.

The chain combines TRBV7-6 with TRBJ1-2, with a tentative D call TRBD1 (5 bases). V was cut by 2 bases and J by 4 bases, with 14 bases left in between. From germline, CDR1 is SGHVS and CDR2 FNYEAQ. This CDR3 contains 15 residues. This CDR3 reads CASSLRAGGTYGYTF. In DNA, the CDR3 is TGTGCCAGCAGCTTACGTGCCGGGGGTACCTATGGCTACACCTTC.

The chain couples TRBV30 to TRBJ2-5; the match to TRBD2 covers 9 bases. CDR3 length equals 14 residues. J lost 1 base, V lost 1 base, and 1 base had no gene match. Germline V CDR1 and CDR2: GTSNPN, SVGIG (reference sequence). This CDR3 is CAWSATSGQETQYF. CDR3 coding DNA: TGTGCCTGGAGTGCGACTAGCGGCCAAGAGACCCAGTACTTC.

J is TRBJ1-6 and V is TRBV3-1 (or the pseudogene TRBV3-2), with a possible D match to TRBD1 (5 bases). CDR1 and CDR2 from the germline V gene are LGHDT and YNNKEL (reference sequence). This CDR3 comprises 17 residues. V gave up 0 bases and J gave up 0 bases, with 9 bases separating them. CDR3 protein: CASSQDLQGSYNSPLHF. CDR3 nucleotides: TGTGCCAGCAGCCAAGATCTTCAGGGCTCCTATAATTCACCCCTCCACTTT.

This clone was seen just once. V usage is TRBV7-6 and J usage is TRBJ2-1; the D is unclear. The CDR3 length is 12 residues. V shed 4 bases and J shed 3 bases, with 4 bases lying between them. Germline loops: CDR1 SGHVS, CDR2 FNYEAQ. This CDR3 reads CASSSNYNEQFF. CDR3 bases: TGTGCCAGCAGCTCCAACTACAATGAGCAGTTCTTC.

This sequence joins TRBV5-1 and TRBJ1-2; no reliable D call. Trimming pared 0 bases from V and 3 bases from J, leaving 9 bases between. The CDR3 is made up of 14 amino acids. Germline V gene data show CDR1 as SGHRS and CDR2 as YFSETQ. The CDR3, as DNA: TGCGCCAGCAGCTTGGATGGGAGGGACTATGGCTACACCTTC. Translated: CASSLDGRDYGYTF. Supplemented by reference TRBV5-1 and TRBJ1-2, the full variable domain reads KAGVTQTPRYLIKTRGQQVTLSCSPISGHRSVSWYQQTPGQGLQFLFEYFSETQRNKGNFPGRFSGRQFSNSRSEMNVSTLELGDSALYLCASSLDGRDYGYTFGSGTRLTVV.

This clone showed up just a few times. The CDR3 bases are TGTGCCATCAGCCTACAGGGAAGCAATCAGCCCCAGCATTTT. It is translated as CAISLQGSNQPQHF. The chain carries TRBV10-3 and TRBJ1-5, with D possibly being TRBD1 (6 bases). This CDR3 comprises 14 residues. Trimming removed 6 bases at V and 1 base at J, with 10 bases between. Per germline, CDR1 ENHRY and CDR2 SYGVKD.

This clone was seen only once. CDR3 DNA sequence: TGCGCCAGCAGCTGGCTGAGGGGGCGCGGCAATCAGCCCCAGCATTTT. Translation gives CASSWLRGRGNQPQHF. The rearrangement joins TRBV5-1 to TRBJ1-5; 7 nucleotides agree with TRBD1. Germline V gives CDR1 SGHRS, CDR2 YFSETQ. Germline trimming cut 3 bases from V and 2 bases from J; bases unmatched to any gene: 8. This CDR3 is 16 amino acids long.

J is TRBJ2-7 and V is TRBV18; 9 nucleotides match TRBD1. Germline values: CDR1 KGHSH, CDR2 LQKENI. This CDR3 contains 14 residues. V dropped 3 bases and J dropped 3; count of bases not matched to a gene: 3. In nucleotides, the CDR3 is TGTGCCAGCTCACCGGAGACAGGGGGCTACGAGCAGTACTTC. Its translation: CASSPETGGYEQYF.

The rearrangement links TRBV4-1 to TRBJ2-7, with TRBD1 identical over 7 bases. V trimming: 0 bases; J trimming: 0 bases; junction bases outside the gene matches: 11. The CDR3 sequence is 18 residues long. Germline V lookup: CDR1 MGHRA, CDR2 YSYEKL. The CDR3 here is CASSQDGQGVVSSYEQYF. The CDR3 nucleotides are TGCGCCAGCAGCCAAGATGGGCAGGGGGTGGTCAGCTCCTACGAGCAGTACTTC.

The chain uses TRBV7-9 and TRBJ1-2; 7 nucleotides agree with TRBD1. This CDR3 comprises 17 residues. Per the germline V gene, CDR1 is SEHNR and CDR2 is FQNEAQ (reference sequence). V shed 1 base and J 3 bases; nucleotides not matched to a gene: 11. The CDR3 protein is CASSLGSTRQGDYGYTF. The CDR3 DNA sequence: TGTGCCAGCAGCTTAGGGTCTACGAGACAGGGTGACTATGGCTACACCTTC.

J is TRBJ1-1 and V is TRBV5-1; perhaps TRBD1 as D (6 bases). The V gene's germline CDR1 is SGHRS and CDR2 YFSETQ. CDR3 length: 16 residues. Trimming took 5 bases from V and 1 from J, leaving 18 bases between them. For the CDR3, the DNA is TGCGCCAGCAGTTCCGGACCTCAGGGGACGAACACTGAAGCTTTCTTT. Translated: CASSSGPQGTNTEAFF.

The V call is TRBV7-8, the J call TRBJ2-2; D is ambiguous. The CDR3 has 18 amino acids. The V end lost 0 bases, the J end lost 1 base, and 15 bases lay between the germline ends. The germline V gene encodes CDR1 SGHVS and CDR2 FQNEAQ. CDR3 protein: CASSLAPRSLLNTGELFF. CDR3 DNA sequence: TGTGCCAGCAGCTTAGCCCCGAGGAGCCTACTGAACACCGGGGAGCTGTTTTTT.

The chain couples TRBV14 to TRBJ1-2, with 7 bases that match TRBD1. The CDR3 consists of 15 residues. V lost 4 bases and J lost 4; bases outside the gene matches: 9. The V gene's germline CDR1 is SGHDN and CDR2 FVKESK. CDR3 loop: CASSPGQERGYGYTF. CDR3 coding DNA: TGTGCCAGCAGCCCCGGACAGGAAAGGGGCTATGGCTACACCTTC.

The rearrangement joins TRBV3-1 (or the pseudogene TRBV3-2) to TRBJ2-1; 10 bases line up with TRBD1. V gave up 0 bases and J gave up 4 bases; unmatched junction bases: 0. Germline V gene sequence: CDR1 LGHDT, CDR2 YNNKEL (reference sequence). The CDR3 length is 15 residues. The CDR3 sequence: CASSQEGQGYNEQFF. The CDR3 nucleotides read TGTGCCAGCAGCCAAGAGGGACAGGGGTACAATGAGCAGTTCTTC.

In its sample, this clone was seen once. DNA for the CDR3: TGTGCCACCAGCAGGGAGGGGACTAGCGGGAGTGGCACCGGGGAGCTGTTTTTT. Residues: CATSREGTSGSGTGELFF. The V call is TRBV15, the J call TRBJ2-2; 14 bases align to TRBD2. The CDR3 is 18 amino acids. The germline V gene encodes CDR1 LNHNV and CDR2 YYDKDF (reference sequence). Trimming took 3 bases from V and 4 from J; bases not matched to a gene: 7.

The rearrangement joins TRBV5-6 to TRBJ2-7; D is unresolved. Germline V gene lookup returns CDR1 SGHDT and CDR2 YYEEEE. This CDR3 is built from 13 residues. With 4 bases removed from V and 4 bases from J, the gap between germline ends came to 12 bases. CDR3 DNA sequence: TGTGCCAGCAGCCAGGCGAGCCGATACGAGCAGTACTTC. It is translated as CASSQASRYEQYF.

The chain couples TRBV24-1 to TRBJ1-5, with 8 bases identical to TRBD1. From germline, CDR1 is KGHDR and CDR2 SFDVKD. Germline trimming cut 4 bases from V and 0 bases from J; bases unmatched to any gene: 7. The CDR3 is made up of 17 amino acids. The CDR3 here is CATSETGVTDSNQPQHF. The CDR3 nucleotides read TGTGCCACCAGTGAGACAGGGGTTACGGATAGCAATCAGCCCCAGCATTTT.

With regard to this clone: One end of the junction does not line up with germline, which may come from a read error. This chain connects TRBV28 to TRBJ1-5, with TRBD1 identical over 7 bases. The CDR3 extends over 11 amino acids. Germline V lookup: CDR1 MDHEN, CDR2 SYDVKM. CDR3 nucleotides: TGTGCCAGCAGTTCCCGGGACAGACGCGTTTTT. Protein sequence: CASSSRDRRVF.

In the case of this clone: The junction shows a germline mismatch at one end, possibly a read error. Distinct nucleotide sequences in the sample also encode this CDR3. CDR3 in DNA: TGCAGTGTTGTCGGCCAGGGCGCCGGGGAGCTGTTTTTT. Amino acid sequence: CSVVGQGAGELFF. The chain uses TRBV29-1 and TRBJ2-2, with D maybe TRBD1 (5 bases). This CDR3 is 13 amino acids long. Germline V lookup: CDR1 SQVTM, CDR2 ANQGSEA.

The V call is TRBV7-8, the J call TRBJ2-1; 8 bases agree with TRBD2. This CDR3 has 18 amino acids. Germline V gives CDR1 SGHVS, CDR2 FQNEAQ. With V trimmed by 4 bases and J by 9 bases, 20 bases remained unmatched. CDR3 amino acids: CASSYQRERLSGHSEQFF. CDR3 nucleotides: TGTGCCAGCAGCTACCAGCGGGAGCGGCTCTCCGGACACAGTGAGCAGTTCTTC.